This TCR beta chain originates from a study of spatial heterogeneity in lung cancer. Study information: The average appearance count of each unique TCR and UMI combination in raw reads was more than eight. Study-level results: Ubiquitous expanded tumor TCRs surfaced in blood more at resection than they did at follow-up.

Germline-derived CDR1 and CDR2 are MGHRA and YSYEKL. This CDR3 has 16 residues. V lost 4 bases and J lost 3; bases outside the gene matches: 12. TCRdb recomputed calls from the 5' RACE reads with MiXCR, one row per CDR3 protein. The sample contains some 100,000 distinct CDR3 sequences, around 10% of which appear only once. This clonotype was seen a few times. Its target is unknown. Time point: sample taken at primary tumor resection. Sequencing covered unsorted whole RNA taken from tumor, nontumor lung or frozen PBMC. The sequenced sample was PBMCs, obtained at surgery. The origin of this receptor is a male donor with early-stage non-small cell lung cancer. The chain is built from TRBV4-1 and TRBJ2-7, with 7 nucleotides matching TRBD1. CDR3 in amino acids: CASSRTAGTEGYEQYF. The CDR3 nucleotides read TGCGCCAGCAGCCGTACCGCCGGGACAGAAGGCTACGAGCAGTACTTC.